This TCR beta chain originates from a study of regulatory T cells in long-lasting Graves disease. The authors built TCR beta libraries using iRepertoire HTBI primers and Arm-PCR of CDR3 regions. Each CDR3 protein gets one entry after TCRdb re-called the multiplex PCR reads with MiXCR. The repertoire includes 400,000 or so distinct CDR3 sequences, less than 25% of them detected once, and under 25% sits in the top ten. Stated time point: persistent/refractory GD, antithyroid drugs over 5 years with positive TRAb. PBMCs were the source of the RNA used for TCR sequencing. Diagnosis followed American Thyroid Association guidelines for Graves' disease. This clonotype was seen more than once but under ten times. Trimming cost V 0 bases and J 8 bases, with 17 bases left between them. Per germline, CDR1 SGHRS and CDR2 YFSETQ. The CDR3 is 15 residues long.

This clonotype was obtained from a female donor with Graves disease. Sample: peripheral blood mononuclear cells (PBMCs), taken when the disease was refractory, from a patient treated with antithyroid drugs. V is TRBV5-1 and J is TRBJ1-1, with no clear D. The CDR3 DNA sequence: TGCGCCAGCAGCTTGGGCGGCTTACAAACTATCGAAGCTTTCTTT. It yields the protein CASSLGGLQTIEAFF.